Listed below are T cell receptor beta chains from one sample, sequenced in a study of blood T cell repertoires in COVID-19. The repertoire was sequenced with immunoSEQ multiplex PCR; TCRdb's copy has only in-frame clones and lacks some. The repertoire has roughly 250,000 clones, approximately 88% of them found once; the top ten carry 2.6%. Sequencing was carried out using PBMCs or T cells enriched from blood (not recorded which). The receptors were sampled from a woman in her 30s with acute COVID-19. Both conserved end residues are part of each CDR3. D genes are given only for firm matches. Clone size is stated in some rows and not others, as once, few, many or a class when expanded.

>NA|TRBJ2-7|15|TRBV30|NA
TGTGCCTGGAGTTCAAACAGGGGGGGGTCCTACGAGCAGTACTTC
CAWSSNRGGSYEQYF
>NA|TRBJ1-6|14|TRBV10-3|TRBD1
TGTGCCATCAGCCGACAGGGTCAAGTGTCACCCCTCCACTTT
CAISRQGQVSPLHF
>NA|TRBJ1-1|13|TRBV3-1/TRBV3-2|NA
TGTGCCAGCAGCCGGGAGGGGGGCACTGAAGCTTTCTTT
CASSREGGTEAFF
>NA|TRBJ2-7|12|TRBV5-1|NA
TGCGCCAGCAGAGGTTTGGGCCACGAGCAGTACTTC
CASRGLGHEQYF
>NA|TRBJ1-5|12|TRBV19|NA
TGTGCCAGTAGTATAACGGGACAGCCCCAGCATTTT
CASSITGQPQHF
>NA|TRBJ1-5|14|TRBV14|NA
TGTGCCAGCGCAGCAGGGTCGGGAGATCAGCCCCAGCATTTT
CASAAGSGDQPQHF
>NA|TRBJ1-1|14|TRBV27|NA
TGTGCCAGCAGTTCAGAAACGCCTTTCGTTGAAGCTTTCTTT
CASSSETPFVEAFF
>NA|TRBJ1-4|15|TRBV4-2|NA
TGTGCCAGCAGCCAACGTTCGGGGGAGGGGGAAAAACTGTTTTTT
CASSQRSGEGEKLFF
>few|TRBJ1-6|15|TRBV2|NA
TGTGCCAGCAGTGAAGTGGGGCAGGGGTCTTCACCCCTCCACTTT
CASSEVGQGSSPLHF
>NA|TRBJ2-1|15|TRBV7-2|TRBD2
TGTGCCAGCAGCTTAGCGGGGGGGACCTACAATGAGCAGTTCTTC
CASSLAGGTYNEQFF
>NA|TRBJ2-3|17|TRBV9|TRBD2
TGTGCCAGCAGCCCTTGGAGCGGGGGGCTAGTGTCAGATACGCAGTATTTT
CASSPWSGGLVSDTQYF
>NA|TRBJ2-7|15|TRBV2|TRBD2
TGTGCCAGCAGTGAATTGGCGGGGGGGACCTACGAGCAGTACTTC
CASSELAGGTYEQYF
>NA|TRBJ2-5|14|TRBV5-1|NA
TGCGCCAGCAGCTTGGTCGGAGTGGCAGAGACCCAGTACTTC
CASSLVGVAETQYF
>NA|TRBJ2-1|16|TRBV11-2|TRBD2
TGTGCCAGCAGCCAAGTTAGCGGGGGGAACTACAATGAGCAGTTCTTC
CASSQVSGGNYNEQFF
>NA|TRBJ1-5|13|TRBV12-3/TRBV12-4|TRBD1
TGTGCCAGCAGCACAGGGGAAAATCAGCCCCAGCATTTT
CASSTGENQPQHF